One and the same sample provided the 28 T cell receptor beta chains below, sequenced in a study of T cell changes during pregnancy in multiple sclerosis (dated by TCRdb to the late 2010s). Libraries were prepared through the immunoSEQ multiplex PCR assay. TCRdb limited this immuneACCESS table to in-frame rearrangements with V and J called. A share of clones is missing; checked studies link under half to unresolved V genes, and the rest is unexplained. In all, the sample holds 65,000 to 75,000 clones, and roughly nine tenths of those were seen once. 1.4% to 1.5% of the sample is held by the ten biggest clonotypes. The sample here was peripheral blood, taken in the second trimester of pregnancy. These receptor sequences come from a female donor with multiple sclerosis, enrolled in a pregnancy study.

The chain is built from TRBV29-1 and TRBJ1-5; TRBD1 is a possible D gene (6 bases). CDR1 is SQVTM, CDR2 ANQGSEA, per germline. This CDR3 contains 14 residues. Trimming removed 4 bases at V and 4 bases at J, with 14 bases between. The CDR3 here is CSVVAGDINQPQHF. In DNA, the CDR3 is TGCAGCGTTGTGGCGGGGGACATTAATCAGCCCCAGCATTTT.

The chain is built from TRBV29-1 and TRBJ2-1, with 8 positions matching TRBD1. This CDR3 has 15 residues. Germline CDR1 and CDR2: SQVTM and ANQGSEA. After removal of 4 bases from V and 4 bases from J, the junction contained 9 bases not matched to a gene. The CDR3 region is CSVGAGTGHYNEQFF. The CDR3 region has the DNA TGCAGCGTTGGGGCCGGGACAGGTCATTACAATGAGCAGTTCTTC.

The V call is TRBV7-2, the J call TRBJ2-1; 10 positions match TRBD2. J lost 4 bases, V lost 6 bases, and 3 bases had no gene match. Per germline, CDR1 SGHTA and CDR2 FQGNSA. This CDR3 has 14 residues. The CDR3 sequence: CASRHSGGYNEQFF. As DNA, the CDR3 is TGTGCCAGCAGGCATAGCGGGGGGTACAATGAGCAGTTCTTC.

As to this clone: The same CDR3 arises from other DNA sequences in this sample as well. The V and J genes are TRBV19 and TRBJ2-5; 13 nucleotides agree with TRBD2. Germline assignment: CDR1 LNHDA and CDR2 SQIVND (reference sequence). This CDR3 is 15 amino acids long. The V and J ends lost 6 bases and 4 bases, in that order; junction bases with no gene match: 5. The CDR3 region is CASSRTSGSLETQYF. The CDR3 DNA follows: TGTGCCAGTAGCAGGACTAGCGGGAGTCTAGAGACCCAGTACTTC.

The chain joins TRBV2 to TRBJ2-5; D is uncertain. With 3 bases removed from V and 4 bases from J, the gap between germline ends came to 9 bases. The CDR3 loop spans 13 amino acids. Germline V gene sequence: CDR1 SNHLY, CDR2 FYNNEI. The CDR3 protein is CASSEVTGETQYF. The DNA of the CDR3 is TGTGCCAGCAGTGAGGTGACGGGAGAGACCCAGTACTTC.

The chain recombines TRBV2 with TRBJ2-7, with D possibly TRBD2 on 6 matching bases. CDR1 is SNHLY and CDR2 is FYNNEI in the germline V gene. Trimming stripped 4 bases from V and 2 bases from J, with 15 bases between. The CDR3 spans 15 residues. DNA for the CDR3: TGTGCCAGCAGTGGGGAGGAAATATATCCCTACGAGCAGTACTTC. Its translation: CASSGEEIYPYEQYF.

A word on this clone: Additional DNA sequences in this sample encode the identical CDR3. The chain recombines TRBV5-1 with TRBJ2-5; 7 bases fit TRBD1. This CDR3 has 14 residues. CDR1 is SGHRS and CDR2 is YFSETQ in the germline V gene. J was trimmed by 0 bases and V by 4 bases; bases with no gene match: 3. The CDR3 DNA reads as TGCGCCAGCAGCCCGGGACAGTACCAAGAGACCCAGTACTTC. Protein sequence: CASSPGQYQETQYF.

The DNA for the CDR3 is TGTGCCATCAGTGAGTCTACTAGCGGGGGGGATGAGCAGTTCTTC. It codes for CAISESTSGGDEQFF. The chain recombines TRBV10-3 with TRBJ2-1, with 13 bases aligning to TRBD2. Per germline, CDR1 ENHRY and CDR2 SYGVKD. The CDR3 runs 15 residues. V trimming: 0 bases; J trimming: 8 bases; junction bases outside the gene matches: 1.

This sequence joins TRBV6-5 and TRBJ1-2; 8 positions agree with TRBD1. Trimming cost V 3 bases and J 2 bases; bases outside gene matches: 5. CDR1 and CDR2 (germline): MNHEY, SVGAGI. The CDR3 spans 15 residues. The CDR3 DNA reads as TGTGCCAGCAGTTATGACAGGGGCGAGAACTATGGCTACACCTTC. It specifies CASSYDRGENYGYTF.

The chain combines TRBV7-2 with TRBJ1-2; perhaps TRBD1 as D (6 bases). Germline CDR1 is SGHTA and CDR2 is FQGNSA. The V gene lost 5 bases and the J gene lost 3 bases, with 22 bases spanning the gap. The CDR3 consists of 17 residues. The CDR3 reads CASSRPQQGYFHYGYTF. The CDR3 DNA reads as TGTGCCAGCAGCCGCCCCCAACAGGGTTACTTTCACTATGGCTACACCTTC.

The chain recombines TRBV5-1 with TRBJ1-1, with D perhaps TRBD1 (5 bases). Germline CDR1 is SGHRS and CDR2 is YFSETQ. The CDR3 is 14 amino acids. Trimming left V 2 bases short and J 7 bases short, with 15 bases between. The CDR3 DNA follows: TGCGCCAGCAGCTTTTCCGGGACTGACCGTGAAGCTTTCTTT. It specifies CASSFSGTDREAFF. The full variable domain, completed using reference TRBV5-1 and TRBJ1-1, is KAGVTQTPRYLIKTRGQQVTLSCSPISGHRSVSWYQQTPGQGLQFLFEYFSETQRNKGNFPGRFSGRQFSNSRSEMNVSTLELGDSALYLCASSFSGTDREAFFGQGTRLTVV.

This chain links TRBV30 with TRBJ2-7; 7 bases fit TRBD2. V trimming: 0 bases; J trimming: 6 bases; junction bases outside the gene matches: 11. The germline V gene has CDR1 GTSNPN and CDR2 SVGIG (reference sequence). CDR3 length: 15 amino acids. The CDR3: CAWSVLGGNSPEQYF. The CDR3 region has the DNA TGTGCCTGGAGTGTACTCGGGGGGAACAGTCCCGAGCAGTACTTC.

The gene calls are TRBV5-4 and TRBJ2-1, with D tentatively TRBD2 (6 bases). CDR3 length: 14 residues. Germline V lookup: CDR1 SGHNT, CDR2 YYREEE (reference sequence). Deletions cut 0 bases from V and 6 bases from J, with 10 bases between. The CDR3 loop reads CASSLDATSNEQFF. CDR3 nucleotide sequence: TGTGCCAGCAGCTTGGATGCGACTAGCAATGAGCAGTTCTTC.

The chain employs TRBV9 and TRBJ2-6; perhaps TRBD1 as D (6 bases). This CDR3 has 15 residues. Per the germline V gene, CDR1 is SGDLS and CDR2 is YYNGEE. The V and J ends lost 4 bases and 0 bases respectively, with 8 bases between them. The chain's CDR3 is CASSSQGSGANVLTF. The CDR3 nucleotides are TGTGCCAGCAGCTCACAGGGCTCTGGGGCCAACGTCCTGACTTTC.

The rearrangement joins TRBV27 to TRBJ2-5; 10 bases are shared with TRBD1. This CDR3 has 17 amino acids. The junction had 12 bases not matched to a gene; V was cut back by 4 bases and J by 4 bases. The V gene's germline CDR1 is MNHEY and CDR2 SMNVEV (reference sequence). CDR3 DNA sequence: TGTGCCAGCAGTTCCGGCCGGGGGACAGGGGCTACAGAGACCCAGTACTTC. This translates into CASSSGRGTGATETQYF.

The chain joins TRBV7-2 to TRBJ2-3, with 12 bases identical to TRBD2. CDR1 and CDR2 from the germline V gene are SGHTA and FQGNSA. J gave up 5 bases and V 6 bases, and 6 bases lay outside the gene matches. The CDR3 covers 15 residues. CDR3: CASRRLAGAGDTQYF. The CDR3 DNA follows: TGTGCCAGCAGACGACTAGCGGGAGCTGGAGATACGCAGTATTTT.

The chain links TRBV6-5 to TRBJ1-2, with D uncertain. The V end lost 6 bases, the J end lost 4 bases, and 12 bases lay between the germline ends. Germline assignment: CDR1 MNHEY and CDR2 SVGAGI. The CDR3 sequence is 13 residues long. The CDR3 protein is CASSPDMFYGYTF. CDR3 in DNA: TGTGCCAGCAGCCCCGACATGTTCTATGGCTACACCTTC.

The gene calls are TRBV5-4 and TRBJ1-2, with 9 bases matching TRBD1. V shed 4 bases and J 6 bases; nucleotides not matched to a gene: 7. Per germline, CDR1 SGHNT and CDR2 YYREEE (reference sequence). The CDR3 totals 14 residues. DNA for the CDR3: TGTGCCAGCAGCCATCCGGACAGGGGTGATGGCTACACCTTC. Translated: CASSHPDRGDGYTF.

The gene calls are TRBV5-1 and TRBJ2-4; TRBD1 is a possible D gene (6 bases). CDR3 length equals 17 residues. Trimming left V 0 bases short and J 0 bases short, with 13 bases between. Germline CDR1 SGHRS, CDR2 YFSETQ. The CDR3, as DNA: TGCGCCAGCAGCTTGGGGACAGCATTTTTAGCCAAAAACATTCAGTACTTC. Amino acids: CASSLGTAFLAKNIQYF.

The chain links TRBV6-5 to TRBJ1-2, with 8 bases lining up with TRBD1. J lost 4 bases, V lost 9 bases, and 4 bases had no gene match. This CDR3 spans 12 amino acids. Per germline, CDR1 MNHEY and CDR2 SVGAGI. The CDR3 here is CARAGGTYGYTF. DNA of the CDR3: TGTGCCAGAGCAGGGGGCACCTATGGCTACACCTTC.

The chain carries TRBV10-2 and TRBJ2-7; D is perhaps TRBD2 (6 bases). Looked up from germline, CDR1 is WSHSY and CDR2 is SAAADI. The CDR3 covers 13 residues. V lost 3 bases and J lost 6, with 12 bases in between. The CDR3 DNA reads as TGCGCCAGCAGTGACCCCCCGGGAGTCGAGCAGTACTTC. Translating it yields CASSDPPGVEQYF.

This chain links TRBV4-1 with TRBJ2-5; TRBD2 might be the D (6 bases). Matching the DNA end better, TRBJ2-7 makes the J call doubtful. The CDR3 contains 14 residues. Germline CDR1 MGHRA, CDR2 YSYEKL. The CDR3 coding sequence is TGCGCCAGCAGCCAAGAACCGGGAGCCTACGAGCAGTACTTC. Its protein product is CASSQEPGAYEQYF.

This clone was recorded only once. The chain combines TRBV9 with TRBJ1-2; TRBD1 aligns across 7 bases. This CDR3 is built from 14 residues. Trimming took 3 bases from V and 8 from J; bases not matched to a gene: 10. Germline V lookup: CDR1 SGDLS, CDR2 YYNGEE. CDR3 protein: CASSESRTGQGYTF. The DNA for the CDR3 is TGTGCCAGCAGCGAATCCCGGACAGGTCAAGGCTACACCTTC.

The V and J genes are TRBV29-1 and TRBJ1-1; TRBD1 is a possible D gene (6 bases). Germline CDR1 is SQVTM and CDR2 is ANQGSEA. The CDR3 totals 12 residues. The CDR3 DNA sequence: TGCTGCGGAGGGGGGGAAGGAACTGAAGCTTTCTTT. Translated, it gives CCGGGEGTEAFF.

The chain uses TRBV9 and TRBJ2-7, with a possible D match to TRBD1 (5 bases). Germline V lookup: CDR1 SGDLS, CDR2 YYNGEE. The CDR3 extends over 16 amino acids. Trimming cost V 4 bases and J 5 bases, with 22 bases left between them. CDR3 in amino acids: CASSQPLKGLEDEQYF. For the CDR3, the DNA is TGTGCCAGCAGCCAACCTCTTAAGGGGCTTGAGGACGAGCAGTACTTC.

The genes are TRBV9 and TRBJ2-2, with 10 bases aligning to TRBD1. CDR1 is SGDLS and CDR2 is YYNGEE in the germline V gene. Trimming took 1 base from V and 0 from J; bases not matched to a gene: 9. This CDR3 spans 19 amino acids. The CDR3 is CASSVTTGQGNANTGELFF. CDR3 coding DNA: TGTGCCAGCAGCGTAACCACGGGACAGGGGAACGCGAACACCGGGGAGCTGTTTTTT.

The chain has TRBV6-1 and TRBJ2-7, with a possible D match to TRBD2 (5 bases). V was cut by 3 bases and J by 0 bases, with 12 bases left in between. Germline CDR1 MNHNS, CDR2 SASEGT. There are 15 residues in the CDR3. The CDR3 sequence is CASSDSHGSSYEQYF. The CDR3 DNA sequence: TGTGCCAGCAGTGATAGCCATGGGAGCTCCTACGAGCAGTACTTC.

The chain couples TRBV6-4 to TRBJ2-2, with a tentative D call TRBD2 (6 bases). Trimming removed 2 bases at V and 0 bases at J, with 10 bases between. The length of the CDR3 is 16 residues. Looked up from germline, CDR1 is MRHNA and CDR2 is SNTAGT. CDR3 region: CASSDQPGANTGELFF. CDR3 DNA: TGTGCCAGCAGTGACCAGCCGGGAGCGAACACCGGGGAGCTGTTTTTT.